This record concerns one TCR beta chain sequence. The antigen is unknown. From germline, CDR1 is SNHLY and CDR2 FYNNEI. The CDR3 runs to 14 residues. The trim removed 7 bases at V and 5 bases at J, leaving 8 bases unmatched. The table came from immunoSEQ multiplex PCR; TCRdb's copy has only in-frame clones and leaves some out. Of about 600,000 clones in the sample, roughly 79% were seen once. These data come from a study of shared clonotypes between healthy human individuals. For the study at large: The donor pool was made up of a couple of women and three men aged 18 to 49.

Study-wide results and caveats: Tissue TCR repertoires likely differ from these blood-only repertoires.

The clonotype was recovered from a woman in her 40s in good health. Some clones in this sample may be carry-over from other donors' samples. The chain uses TRBV2 and TRBJ2-1; 7 bases align to TRBD1. The sample was PBMCs. Written as DNA, the CDR3 is TGTGCCAGCAATAACCGGGACAGAGACAATGAGCAGTTCTTC. It codes for CASNNRDRDNEQFF.